This note documents a single TCR beta chain sequence. Germline CDR1 LNHDA, CDR2 SQIVND (reference sequence). With 10 bases clipped from V and 4 bases from J, the junction kept 17 bases outside the gene matches. The CDR3 has 17 residues. The entry originates in a study of T cell responses to AZD1222 COVID-19 vaccine. Only in-frame clones appear in the TCRdb table, and some are missing; sequencing was by immunoSEQ multiplex PCR. The data hold about 59,000 clones, with 75% to 85% observed a single time. Sequenced here: peripheral blood, sampled on day 0 of AZD1222 vaccination. This sequence originates from an adult in good health. V gene TRBV19 combines with J gene TRBJ2-1, with 9 bases lining up with TRBD2. CDR3 amino acids: CATSLAGTSLRYNEQFF. The CDR3 DNA is TGTGCCACCTCCCTCGCCGGGACTAGCCTCCGTTACAATGAGCAGTTCTTC.